This entry lists 7 T cell receptor beta chains sequenced from one sample in a study of T cell clonality in common variable immunodeficiency. Sequencing was performed with immunoSEQ multiplex PCR; in TCRdb, only in-frame clones are kept and a portion is missing. The specimen has 30,000 to 40,000 clones, none found just once. The sequencing input was peripheral blood mononuclear cells. Every receptor here comes from a person aged 18 to 75 in good health.

In regard to this clone: The read ends 3 residues early relative to the CDR3; the germline J gene fills the gap. The chain carries TRBV5-5 and TRBJ2-1; D ambiguous. CDR1 and CDR2 from the germline V gene are SGHKS and YYEKEE (reference sequence). CDR3 length: 13 amino acids. V lost 4 bases and J 5 bases, leaving 10 bases between the germline ends. The DNA read from the CDR3 is TGTGCCAGCAGCAAAACAGATGACAATGAG. This codes for CASSKTDDNE. The CDR3 in full is CASSKTDDNEQFF.

This clone was counted at least ten times. The CDR3 sequence: CSATGQISGNTIYF. The sequenced CDR3 bases are TGCAGTGCTACGGGACAGATCTCTGGAAACACC. This chain uses TRBV20-1 with TRBJ1-3; 7 bases fit TRBD1. The observed sequence ends 3 residues before the CDR3 terminus, with the missing tail filled in from the germline J gene. V was clipped by 4 bases and J by 0 bases; unmatched bases: 3. The germline gives CDR1 DFQATT, CDR2 SNEGSKA (reference sequence). CDR3 length: 14 residues.

This clone was seen at least ten times. The read falls 3 residues short of the CDR3 end, and the missing part is taken from the germline J gene. This chain joins TRBV6-1 and TRBJ1-2; D is possibly TRBD1 (5 bases). Germline V gene data show CDR1 as MNHNS and CDR2 as SASEGT. This CDR3 has 14 amino acids. CDR3 region: CASSGGYPAGGYTF. The DNA read from the CDR3 is TGTGCCAGCAGTGGGGGGTACCCGGCGGGGGGC.

This clone occurred many times. Read data end 3 residues before the CDR3 end; the end is taken from the germline J gene. The chain joins TRBV20-1 to TRBJ2-7, with 8 bases identical to TRBD2. The V and J ends lost 5 bases and 6 bases, in that order; junction bases with no gene match: 15. The length of the CDR3 is 15 residues. Germline V gives CDR1 DFQATT, CDR2 SNEGSKA (reference sequence). Partial CDR3 DNA: TGCAGTGCTCACTCCGGGACTAGTAGGAAGGGCGAG. It codes for CSAHSGTSRKGE. The full CDR3 protein reads CSAHSGTSRKGEQYF.

At least ten counts were recorded for this clone. The read stops 3 residues short of the end of the CDR3; the missing end is completed from the germline J gene. This rearrangement joins TRBV5-1 to TRBJ2-7; 11 nucleotides match TRBD1. V was clipped by 3 bases and J by 3 bases; unmatched bases: 5. The CDR3 has 15 residues. Germline values: CDR1 SGHRS, CDR2 YFSETQ. The CDR3 bases that were read are TGCGCCAGCAGCTCAGGACAGGGGGCCGGCTACGAG. It encodes CASSSGQGAGYE. The entire CDR3 sequence reads CASSSGQGAGYEQYF.

Note on this clone: The read ends 3 residues early relative to the CDR3; the germline J gene fills the gap. The rearrangement joins TRBV29-1 to TRBJ1-3; 7 bases are shared with TRBD1. Trimming cost V 5 bases and J 4 bases; bases outside gene matches: 11. The CDR3 has 15 amino acids. Germline CDR1 SQVTM, CDR2 ANQGSEA. The CDR3 loop reads CSVSRDSNYGNTIYF. The CDR3 bases that were read are TGCAGCGTTTCGAGGGACAGCAATTACGGAAACACC.

This clone was observed at least ten times. Read sequence stops 3 residues before the CDR3 end, and the germline J gene provides the missing end. V and J are TRBV5-6 and TRBJ2-1; the D gene is possibly TRBD1 (6 bases). The CDR3 extends over 14 amino acids. CDR1 is SGHDT and CDR2 is YYEEEE in the germline V gene. Trimming took 1 base from V and 6 from J, leaving 11 bases between them. The CDR3 loop reads CASSLRQGFNEQFF. CDR3 DNA (partial): TGTGCCAGCAGCTTGCGGCAGGGGTTCAATGAG.